A selection of T cell receptor beta chains follows, all from one sample in a study of shared clonotypes between healthy human individuals. Produced via immunoSEQ multiplex PCR; TCRdb's table is partial and in-frame only. The sample lists roughly 1.5 million clones; roughly 98% were seen once. Sequencing was done on a sample of naive CD4+ T cells sorted from blood. The receptors here all came from a man under 40 in good health. The CDR3 runs from the conserved cysteine through the conserved F or W. D genes are given only for firm matches. Some rows mark clone size as missing; the rest say once, few, many or name a class of expanded clone.

>.|.|TRBJ1-2|TRBV28
CASRGDAYGYTF
TGTGCCAGCAGGGGGGATGCTTATGGCTACACCTTC
>.|TRBD2|TRBJ2-3|TRBV5-4
CASSLLLAGEYTQYF
TGTGCCAGCAGCTTGCTTCTAGCGGGAGAATATACGCAGTATTTT
>.|TRBD1|TRBJ2-7|TRBV9
CASSRWGTGPYEQYF
TGTGCCAGCAGTCGTTGGGGGACAGGTCCCTACGAGCAGTACTTC
>.|.|TRBJ1-4|TRBV7-2
CASSYPGRHEKLFF
TGTGCCAGCAGCTACCCGGGACGGCATGAAAAACTGTTTTTT
>.|TRBD2|TRBJ2-1|TRBV20-1
CSGGTPAEQFF
TGCAGCGGGGGGACTCCTGCTGAGCAGTTCTTC
>.|.|TRBJ1-5|TRBV6-1
CASGLGGQPQHF
TGTGCCAGCGGCCTGGGAGGGCAGCCCCAGCATTTT
>.|.|TRBJ1-2|TRBV12-2
CASRYRKVYGYTF
TGTGCAAGTCGCTATCGGAAGGTCTATGGCTACACCTTC
>.|.|TRBJ1-5|TRBV28
CASSVQQGSNQPQHF
TGTGCCAGCAGCGTACAACAGGGTAGCAATCAGCCCCAGCATTTT
>.|.|TRBJ2-7|TRBV19
CASSIGGTVVYEQYF
TGTGCCAGTAGTATTGGCGGGACAGTTGTTTACGAGCAGTACTTC
>.|.|TRBJ2-7|TRBV7-3
CASSILSYEQYF
TGTGCCAGCAGCATCCTCTCCTACGAGCAGTACTTC
>.|.|TRBJ2-3|TRBV10-1
CASSGVRTSTDTQYF
TGCGCCAGCAGTGGAGTGCGGACTAGCACAGATACGCAGTATTTT
>once|.|TRBJ2-7|TRBV21-1
CASSKSETGLAEKYEQYF
TGTGCCAGCAGCAAGTCCGAGACGGGACTAGCGGAGAAATACGAGCAGTACTTC
>.|.|TRBJ2-1|TRBV6-1
CASWDTYNEQFF
TGTGCCAGCTGGGACACCTACAATGAGCAGTTCTTC
>.|.|TRBJ2-1|TRBV5-4
CASSLGGSDLNEQFF
TGTGCCAGCAGCTTGGGTGGGTCCGACCTAAATGAGCAGTTCTTC
>.|TRBD1|TRBJ2-5|TRBV11-2
CASSIQGAGETQYF
TGTGCCAGCAGCATACAGGGGGCCGGGGAGACCCAGTACTTC
>.|TRBD2|TRBJ2-2|TRBV9
CASSVGASGRLVAGELFF
TGTGCCAGCAGCGTAGGAGCTAGCGGGAGGCTAGTAGCCGGGGAGCTGTTTTTT
>.|.|TRBJ1-5|TRBV7-2
CASSLSARSVSNQPQHF
TGTGCCAGCAGCTTAAGTGCCCGAAGCGTGAGCAATCAGCCCCAGCATTTT
>.|.|TRBJ2-1|TRBV7-3
CASSLGYNEQFF
TGTGCCAGCAGCTTAGGTTACAATGAGCAGTTCTTC
>.|TRBD2|TRBJ2-7|TRBV7-9
CASSPQGLAGGLRSYEQYF
TGTGCCAGCAGCCCCCAGGGACTAGCGGGAGGGCTTCGGTCCTACGAGCAGTACTTC
>.|.|TRBJ2-3|TRBV28
CASRSLPTDTQYF
TGTGCCAGCAGAAGTCTCCCCACAGATACGCAGTATTTT
>.|.|TRBJ2-1|TRBV18
CASSPPSRGVEDEQFF
TGTGCCAGCTCACCCCCCTCCAGAGGGGTTGAAGATGAGCAGTTCTTC
>once|TRBD1|TRBJ1-5|TRBV19
CASSSPGGQGNQPQHF
TGTGCCAGTAGCTCCCCGGGCGGACAGGGGAATCAGCCCCAGCATTTT
>.|TRBD2|TRBJ2-5|TRBV4-3
CASSPGVAGGRETQYF
TGCGCCAGCAGCCCCGGGGTAGCGGGAGGCCGGGAGACCCAGTACTTC
>.|.|TRBJ2-7|TRBV28
CASSFSRGSYEQYF
TGTGCCAGCAGTTTCAGCAGGGGATCCTACGAGCAGTACTTC
>.|.|TRBJ2-3|TRBV6-1
CASSEKTYETIEGAQYF
TGTGCCAGCAGTGAAAAGACTTATGAGACGATAGAAGGGGCGCAGTATTTT
>.|.|TRBJ2-2|TRBV6-4
CASREQGNTGELFF
TGTGCCAGCAGGGAGCAGGGGAACACCGGGGAGCTGTTTTTT
>.|.|TRBJ2-3|TRBV5-1
CASSLGREGLDTQYF
TGCGCCAGCAGCTTAGGGAGAGAGGGATTAGATACGCAGTATTTT
>.|.|TRBJ1-4|TRBV19
CASIGTAEKLFF
TGTGCCAGTATTGGGACGGCTGAAAAACTGTTTTTT
>.|.|TRBJ2-7|TRBV4-3
CASSQEPPWAGWTYEQYF
TGCGCCAGCAGCCAAGAACCCCCCTGGGCGGGATGGACCTACGAGCAGTACTTC
>.|.|TRBJ2-7|TRBV2
CASSDLGARYEQYF
TGTGCCAGCAGTGACTTGGGGGCGCGGTACGAGCAGTACTTC
>.|.|TRBJ2-1|TRBV25-1
CASRSGVSYNEQFF
TGTGCCAGCCGGAGCGGAGTCTCCTACAATGAGCAGTTCTTC
>.|TRBD1|TRBJ1-1|TRBV11-2
CASSPLAAWDRDPEAFF
TGTGCCAGCAGTCCCCTGGCGGCATGGGACAGGGACCCCGAAGCTTTCTTT
>.|.|TRBJ2-7|TRBV21-1
CASTKGTREACEQYF
TGTGCCAGCACCAAAGGCACCAGGGAGGCATGCGAGCAGTACTTC
>.|.|TRBJ2-7|TRBV15
CATSRDFGSIYEQYF
TGTGCCACCAGCAGAGATTTCGGGAGTATTTACGAGCAGTACTTC